The present TCR beta chain was sequenced within a study of spatial heterogeneity in lung cancer. Study information: The library had UMIs, and each TCR and UMI pair averaged more than ten raw reads.

Germline trimming cut 2 bases from V and 11 bases from J; bases unmatched to any gene: 9. The CDR3 has 14 residues. Germline V gene sequence: CDR1 SGHAT, CDR2 FQNNGV. TCRdb analysed the 5' RACE reads with MiXCR anew, one entry per CDR3 protein. This table has 75,000 to 85,000 distinct CDR3 sequences, more than 15% appearing once. Time point reported: sample taken at primary tumor resection. Tumor, nontumor lung or frozen PBMC supplied whole RNA, sequenced without sorting. Just over 70 TRACERx patients with early, untreated non-small cell lung cancer donated samples. The starting material was PBMCs, obtained at surgery. The sequence was obtained from a male donor with early-stage non-small cell lung cancer. This chain connects TRBV11-2 to TRBJ1-1; TRBD1 matches at 9 bases. The CDR3 spells CASSLRGQGRGAFF. The CDR3 DNA reads as TGTGCCAGCAGCTTACGGGGACAGGGAAGGGGCGCTTTCTTT.